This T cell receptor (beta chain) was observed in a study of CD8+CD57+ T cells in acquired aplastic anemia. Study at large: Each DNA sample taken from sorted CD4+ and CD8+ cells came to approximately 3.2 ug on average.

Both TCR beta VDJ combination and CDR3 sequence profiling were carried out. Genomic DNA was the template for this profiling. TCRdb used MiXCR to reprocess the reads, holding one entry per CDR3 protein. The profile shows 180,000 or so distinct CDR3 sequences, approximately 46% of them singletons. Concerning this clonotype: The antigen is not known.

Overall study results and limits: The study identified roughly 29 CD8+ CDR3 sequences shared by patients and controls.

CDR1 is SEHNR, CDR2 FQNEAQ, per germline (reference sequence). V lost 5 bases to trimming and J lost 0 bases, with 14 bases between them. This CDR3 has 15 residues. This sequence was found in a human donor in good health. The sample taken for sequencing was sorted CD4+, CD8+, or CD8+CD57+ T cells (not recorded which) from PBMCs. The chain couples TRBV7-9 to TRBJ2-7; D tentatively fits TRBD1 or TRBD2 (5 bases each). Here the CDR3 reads CASSVWGKGSYEQYF. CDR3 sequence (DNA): TGTGCCAGCAGCGTATGGGGGAAGGGCTCCTACGAGCAGTACTTC.